One sample yielded the 31 T cell receptor beta chains listed below, sequenced in a study of blood T cell repertoires in COVID-19 (TCRdb year 2020). The library was prepared using the immunoSEQ multiplex PCR assay. In its TCRdb copy, this immuneACCESS table keeps in-frame sequences only and misses some clones. Where compared with another copy, unresolved V genes explain less than half of these, and the others have no known cause. For this sample there are 250,000 or so clones; less than 90% appear just once. Together, the top ten hold around 4.2% of the sample. The sequenced material came from peripheral blood. The origin of the receptors is a man between 60 and 70 years old with acute or convalescent COVID-19.

This rearrangement joins TRBV15 to TRBJ1-1; unclear D gene. The CDR3 length is 16 residues. From germline, CDR1 is LNHNV and CDR2 YYDKDF (reference sequence). The V gene lost 0 bases and the J gene lost 1 base, with 12 bases spanning the gap. The CDR3 here is CATSRDSLFKNTEAFF. The CDR3 DNA follows: TGTGCCACCAGCAGAGATTCCCTCTTTAAGAACACTGAAGCTTTCTTT.

Only one count was recorded for this clone. The chain couples TRBV6-5 to TRBJ1-3; possibly TRBD1 for D (5 bases). Germline V lookup: CDR1 MNHEY, CDR2 SVGAGI. The V gene lost 5 bases and the J gene lost 2 bases, with 10 bases spanning the gap. This CDR3 comprises 14 residues. CDR3 in DNA: TGTGCCAGCAGTACGACAGCAGCTGGAAACACCATATATTTT. Protein: CASSTTAAGNTIYF.

This clone has more than one count but fewer than ten. The rearrangement joins TRBV19 to TRBJ1-1; weak D call: TRBD1 (6 bases). The V gene's germline CDR1 is LNHDA and CDR2 SQIVND (reference sequence). Trimming left V 0 bases short and J 4 bases short, with 15 bases between. The CDR3 spans 16 residues. The CDR3 nucleotides read TGTGCCAGTAGTATAGATGGGGTCGTGGGGGCCACTGAAGCTTTCTTT. It translates to CASSIDGVVGATEAFF.

The chain links TRBV7-9 to TRBJ2-5; 8 bases fit TRBD2. Germline values: CDR1 SEHNR, CDR2 FQNEAQ (reference sequence). V lost 5 bases to trimming and J lost 3 bases; unmatched junction nucleotides: 5. The CDR3 extends over 14 amino acids. The DNA for the CDR3 is TGTGCCAGCAGCACAACTAGCGGTGAAGAGACCCAGTACTTC. Its translation is CASSTTSGEETQYF.

The chain recombines TRBV9 with TRBJ2-1; 8 positions match TRBD1. Unmatched junction bases numbered 6, after V lost 4 bases and J lost 3 bases. The CDR3 spans 15 residues. Germline CDR1 is SGDLS and CDR2 is YYNGEE. The CDR3 sequence is CASSPGQGRYNEQFF. The CDR3 nucleotides read TGTGCCAGCAGCCCAGGACAGGGTCGCTACAATGAGCAGTTCTTC.

This rearrangement joins TRBV5-8 to TRBJ2-6, with D maybe TRBD1 (6 bases). Germline values: CDR1 SGHTS, CDR2 YDEGEE. Trimming took 4 bases from V and 5 from J, leaving 13 bases between them. The CDR3 is made up of 15 amino acids. CDR3 in amino acids: CASSLRGRRANVLTF. The CDR3 region has the DNA TGTGCCAGCAGCCTCAGGGGCCGGCGGGCCAACGTCCTGACTTTC.

This chain connects TRBV6-1 to TRBJ2-4; D not certain. The germline gives CDR1 MNHNS, CDR2 SASEGT. This CDR3 spans 15 amino acids. The V end was cut by 3 bases, the J end by 9 bases, with 18 bases between. DNA of the CDR3: TGTGCCAGCAGTGATGTGTTAGCCTCAACTGGCATTCAGTACTTC. As protein: CASSDVLASTGIQYF.

The chain is built from TRBV2 and TRBJ2-3; 9 bases fit TRBD2. The CDR3 has 16 amino acids. Losses at the gene ends were 4 bases for V and 3 bases for J; bases not matched to a gene: 8. Germline CDR1 and CDR2: SNHLY and FYNNEI. CDR3 region: CASSARSGRRTDTQYF. Written as DNA, the CDR3 is TGTGCCAGCAGTGCCCGTAGCGGGAGAAGAACAGATACGCAGTATTTT.

V is TRBV4-1 and J is TRBJ2-7; no clear D. CDR1 is MGHRA, CDR2 YSYEKL, per germline. Trimming shortened V by 3 bases and J by 0 bases, and 9 bases separated the two germline ends. This CDR3 spans 14 amino acids. The CDR3 spells CASSQEQNSYEQYF. In DNA form, the CDR3 reads TGCGCCAGCAGCCAGGAACAGAACTCCTACGAGCAGTACTTC.

The V gene is TRBV25-1, the J gene TRBJ1-1, with D perhaps TRBD1 (5 bases). This CDR3 has 13 residues. Trimming removed 5 bases from V and 5 bases from J, with 12 bases in between. Germline V CDR1 and CDR2: MGHDK, SYGVNS. The CDR3 protein is CASSPAGRTEAFF. For the CDR3, the DNA is TGTGCCAGCAGTCCCGCGGGGCGGACTGAAGCTTTCTTT.

This chain joins TRBV6-1 and TRBJ1-5; D is unclear. Trimming took 2 bases from V and 0 from J, leaving 5 bases between them. Germline lookup yields CDR1 MNHNS and CDR2 SASEGT. CDR3 length: 14 amino acids. CDR3 loop: CASSETHSNQPQHF. The DNA for the CDR3 is TGTGCCAGCAGTGAAACTCATAGCAATCAGCCCCAGCATTTT.

This CDR3 is CASATSGGVEQYF. In DNA, the CDR3 is TGTGCCAGTGCAACTAGCGGGGGAGTCGAGCAGTACTTC. This chain uses TRBV19 with TRBJ2-7; 11 positions agree with TRBD2. The CDR3 is 13 amino acids. The trim removed 8 bases at V and 6 bases at J, leaving 6 bases unmatched. Germline V gives CDR1 LNHDA, CDR2 SQIVND (reference sequence).

V and J are TRBV5-1 and TRBJ2-1; 9 nucleotides match TRBD2. Germline assignment: CDR1 SGHRS and CDR2 YFSETQ. The CDR3 has 15 amino acids. With V trimmed by 5 bases and J by 7 bases, 10 bases remained unmatched. DNA of the CDR3: TGCGCCAGCAGTGGCGGAGCGGGGGGAACGAATGAGCAGTTCTTC. It codes for CASSGGAGGTNEQFF.

This clone was seen only once. The V and J genes are TRBV4-3 and TRBJ1-2; no clear D gene. The CDR3 consists of 13 residues. Germline V gene sequence: CDR1 LGHNA, CDR2 YSLEER. Trimming took 1 base from V and 9 from J, leaving 12 bases between them. CDR3 sequence (DNA): TGCGCCAGCAGCCAAGGGAGAGGTTTAAGCTACACCTTC. It specifies CASSQGRGLSYTF.

V and J are TRBV7-9 and TRBJ1-1; TRBD1 is a possible D gene (6 bases). The CDR3 loop spans 16 amino acids. V was trimmed by 4 bases and J by 2 bases, leaving 17 bases between them. Germline V gene lookup returns CDR1 SEHNR and CDR2 FQNEAQ (reference sequence). CDR3 sequence reads: CASSSHGDTLNTEAFF. The CDR3 nucleotides read TGTGCCAGCAGCTCACACGGGGACACACTAAACACTGAAGCTTTCTTT.

V gene TRBV15 combines with J gene TRBJ1-2; D might be TRBD1 (6 bases). V lost 3 bases and J 6 bases, leaving 23 bases between the germline ends. From germline, CDR1 is LNHNV and CDR2 YYDKDF (reference sequence). This CDR3 has 17 residues. As DNA, the CDR3 is TGTGCCACCAGCAGGGGGGAAACAGGGAGAGTGGACGATGGCTACACCTTC. Translation gives CATSRGETGRVDDGYTF.

This chain connects TRBV29-1 to TRBJ1-4, with D perhaps matching TRBD1 (6 bases). CDR1 and CDR2 from the germline V gene are SQVTM and ANQGSEA. With 7 bases removed from V and 7 bases from J, the gap between germline ends came to 16 bases. CDR3 length equals 13 residues. DNA for the CDR3: TGCAGCGCTATACAGGGCCTGGGTGAAAAACTGTTTTTT. It codes for CSAIQGLGEKLFF. The entire variable domain, with the rest obtained from reference TRBV29-1 and TRBJ1-4, is as follows: SAVISQKPSRDICQRGTSLTIQCQVDSQVTMMFWYRQQPGQSLTLIATANQGSEATYESGFVIDKFPISRPNLTFSTLTVSNMSPEDSSIYLCSAIQGLGEKLFFGSGTQLSVL.

This chain joins TRBV9 and TRBJ2-1, with no clear D. Trimming cost V 0 bases and J 0 bases, with 10 bases left between them. The CDR3 covers 16 residues. Germline V gene lookup returns CDR1 SGDLS and CDR2 YYNGEE. Here the CDR3 DNA reads TGTGCCAGCAGCGTAGGTGGAGTTAGCTCCTACAATGAGCAGTTCTTC. This codes for CASSVGGVSSYNEQFF.

The gene calls are TRBV5-1 and TRBJ2-3, with 14 bases lining up with TRBD2. With V trimmed by 4 bases and J by 3 bases, 4 bases remained unmatched. Germline CDR1 SGHRS, CDR2 YFSETQ. The CDR3 consists of 16 residues. CDR3: CASSAGTSGRTDTQYF. Written as DNA, the CDR3 is TGCGCCAGCAGCGCAGGGACTAGCGGGAGAACAGATACGCAGTATTTT.

The DNA for the CDR3 is TGTGCCAGTAGTATAATGGACAGCTCCTACGAGCAGTACTTC. Encoded protein: CASSIMDSSYEQYF. The V call is TRBV19, the J call TRBJ2-7; maybe TRBD1 (6 bases). From germline, CDR1 is LNHDA and CDR2 SQIVND (reference sequence). The CDR3 contains 14 residues. The V end was cut by 2 bases, the J end by 0 bases, with 8 bases between.

The chain employs TRBV27 and TRBJ2-5; 12 nucleotides line up with TRBD1. The CDR3 is 17 residues long. The ends lost 3 bases at V and 5 bases at J; junction bases unmatched: 10. Germline V lookup: CDR1 MNHEY, CDR2 SMNVEV (reference sequence). The CDR3 nucleotides are TGTGCCAGCAGTTTCGGGACAGGGGGCGTCCGGGGGGAGACCCAGTACTTC. Translating gives CASSFGTGGVRGETQYF.

This sequence joins TRBV19 and TRBJ1-1; the D gene is possibly TRBD1 (5 bases). CDR1 and CDR2 from the germline V gene are LNHDA and SQIVND (reference sequence). With 7 bases removed from V and 2 bases from J, the gap between germline ends came to 14 bases. The CDR3 sequence is 14 residues long. The chain's CDR3 is CASKNGAANTEAFF. The CDR3 nucleotides read TGTGCCAGTAAAAATGGGGCAGCAAACACTGAAGCTTTCTTT.

This clone is a singleton in its sample. CDR3 DNA: TGTGCCATCAGTGCGGAGATGGGCTACGAGCAGTACTTC. Protein: CAISAEMGYEQYF. The chain has TRBV10-3 and TRBJ2-7; D unresolved. The CDR3 is 13 residues long. Germline V lookup: CDR1 ENHRY, CDR2 SYGVKD. V dropped 4 bases and J dropped 3 bases, with 10 bases sitting between them.

The chain uses TRBV29-1 and TRBJ1-2, with D possibly TRBD1 on 5 matching bases. The CDR3 covers 13 residues. V lost 5 bases and J lost 4, with 14 bases in between. CDR1 and CDR2 from the germline V gene are SQVTM and ANQGSEA. The CDR3, as DNA: TGCAGCGTTTCAACAGGTGATTCCTATGGCTACACCTTC. It codes for CSVSTGDSYGYTF.

The table lists this clone with a count of one. One end of the junction is discordant with germline, which a read error may explain. The chain combines TRBV5-1 with TRBJ2-7, with TRBD1 matching 8 bases. Germline-derived CDR1 and CDR2 are SGHRS and YFSETQ. The CDR3 runs to 14 residues. The CDR3: CASSIGQGPSAIDF. In DNA form, the CDR3 reads TGCGCCAGCAGCATCGGACAGGGTCCCTCAGCTATCGACTTC.

This clone was counted a few times. The V call is TRBV14, the J call TRBJ1-2; D not resolved. The CDR3 covers 13 residues. Trimming cost V 5 bases and J 4 bases, with 11 bases left between them. Germline CDR1 SGHDN, CDR2 FVKESK. CDR3 nucleotides: TGTGCCAGCAGCTTACGCACGGGCTATGGCTACACCTTC. Translating gives CASSLRTGYGYTF.

This clone showed up just once. This chain uses TRBV19 with TRBJ1-2; D gene uncertain. The V gene lost 4 bases and the J gene lost 2 bases, with 14 bases spanning the gap. The CDR3 sequence is 15 residues long. Germline-derived CDR1 and CDR2 are LNHDA and SQIVND (reference sequence). The CDR3, as DNA: TGTGCCAGTAGTACCCCTCAGGCGGGCAACTATGGCTACACCTTC. It is translated as CASSTPQAGNYGYTF.

The chain is built from TRBV28 and TRBJ1-5, with unresolved D. Trimming pared 5 bases from V and 2 bases from J, leaving 13 bases between. The germline CDR1 and CDR2 sequences are MDHEN and SYDVKM. This CDR3 is 15 amino acids long. The DNA for the CDR3 is TGTGCCAGCAGTGTGCGAGGTAGAGGCAATCAGCCCCAGCATTTT. Residues: CASSVRGRGNQPQHF.

A few counts support this clone. The rearrangement links TRBV5-4 to TRBJ1-4; 7 positions match TRBD1. This CDR3 contains 17 residues. Germline V lookup: CDR1 SGHNT, CDR2 YYREEE (reference sequence). V lost 1 base to trimming and J lost 7 bases; unmatched junction nucleotides: 13. CDR3 bases: TGTGCCAGCAGCTTGAAACGGACAGGTCTTCTAGTTGAAAAACTGTTTTTT. Protein: CASSLKRTGLLVEKLFF.

The chain uses TRBV12-3 or TRBV12-4 and TRBJ2-7; D remains unclear. V lost 5 bases to trimming and J lost 3 bases, with 8 bases between them. CDR3 length: 12 amino acids. In DNA, the CDR3 is TGTGCCAGCAGTCTCCACGGCTACGAGCAGTACTTC. It encodes CASSLHGYEQYF.

The chain uses TRBV6-5 and TRBJ1-5; 7 bases match TRBD1. Looked up from germline, CDR1 is MNHEY and CDR2 is SVGAGI. V gave up 6 bases and J gave up 6 bases; unmatched junction bases: 5. This CDR3 region has 13 residues. The CDR3, as DNA: TGTGCCAGCAGCCCGACAGGGAGTCAGCCCCAGCATTTT. Encoded protein: CASSPTGSQPQHF.